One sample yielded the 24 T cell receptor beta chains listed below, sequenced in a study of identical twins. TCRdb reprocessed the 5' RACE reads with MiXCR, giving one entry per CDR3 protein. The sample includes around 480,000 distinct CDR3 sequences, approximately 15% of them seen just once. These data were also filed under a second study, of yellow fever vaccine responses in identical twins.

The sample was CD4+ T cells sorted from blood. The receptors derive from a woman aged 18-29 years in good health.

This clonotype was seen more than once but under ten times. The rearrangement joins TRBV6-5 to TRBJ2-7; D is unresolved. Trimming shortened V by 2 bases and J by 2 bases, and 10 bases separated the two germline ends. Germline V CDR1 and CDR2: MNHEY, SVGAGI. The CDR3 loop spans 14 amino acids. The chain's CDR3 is CASSYGVRAYEQYF. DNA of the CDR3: TGTGCCAGCAGTTACGGGGTTAGGGCCTACGAGCAGTACTTC.

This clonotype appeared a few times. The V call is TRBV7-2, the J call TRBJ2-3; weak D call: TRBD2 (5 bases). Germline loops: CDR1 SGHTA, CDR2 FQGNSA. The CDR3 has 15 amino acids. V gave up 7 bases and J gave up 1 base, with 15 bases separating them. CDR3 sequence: CASTAFGGGTDTQYF. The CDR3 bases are TGTGCCAGCACTGCCTTTGGAGGCGGCACAGATACGCAGTATTTT.

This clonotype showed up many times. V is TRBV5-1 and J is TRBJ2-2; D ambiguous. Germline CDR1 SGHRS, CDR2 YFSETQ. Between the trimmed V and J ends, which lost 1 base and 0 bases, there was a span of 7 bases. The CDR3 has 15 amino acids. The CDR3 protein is CASSLSQSNTGELFF. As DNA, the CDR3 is TGCGCCAGCAGCTTGAGTCAGTCGAACACCGGGGAGCTGTTTTTT.

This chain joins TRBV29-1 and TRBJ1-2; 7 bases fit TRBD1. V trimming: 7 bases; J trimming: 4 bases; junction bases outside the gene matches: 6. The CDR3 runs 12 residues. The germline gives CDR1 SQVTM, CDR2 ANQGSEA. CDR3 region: CSALTGSYGYTF. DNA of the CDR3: TGCAGCGCCCTGACAGGGAGCTATGGCTACACCTTC.

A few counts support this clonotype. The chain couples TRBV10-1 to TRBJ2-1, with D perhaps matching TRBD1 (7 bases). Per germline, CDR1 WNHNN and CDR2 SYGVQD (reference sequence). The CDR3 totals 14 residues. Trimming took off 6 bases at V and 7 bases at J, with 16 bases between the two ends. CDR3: CASRQGGTGNEQFF. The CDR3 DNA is TGCGCCAGCAGGCAGGGGGGAACGGGGAATGAGCAGTTCTTC.

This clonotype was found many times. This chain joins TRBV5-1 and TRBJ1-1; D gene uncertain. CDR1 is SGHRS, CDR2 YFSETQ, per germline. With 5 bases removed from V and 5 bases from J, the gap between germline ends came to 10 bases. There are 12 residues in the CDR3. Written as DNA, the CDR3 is TGCGCCAGCAGGTTTGAGGGAACTGAAGCTTTCTTT. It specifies CASRFEGTEAFF.

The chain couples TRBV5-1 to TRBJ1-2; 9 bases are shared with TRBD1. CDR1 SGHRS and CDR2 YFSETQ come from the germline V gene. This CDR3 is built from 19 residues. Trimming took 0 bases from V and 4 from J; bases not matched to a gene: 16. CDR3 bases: TGCGCCAGCAGCTTGGCATACGGACAGGGGAGCAAAATAACCTATGGCTACACCTTC. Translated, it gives CASSLAYGQGSKITYGYTF.

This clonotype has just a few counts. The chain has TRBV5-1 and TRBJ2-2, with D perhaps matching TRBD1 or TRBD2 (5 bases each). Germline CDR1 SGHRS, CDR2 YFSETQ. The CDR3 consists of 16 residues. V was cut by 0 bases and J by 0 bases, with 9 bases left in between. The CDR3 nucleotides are TGCGCCAGCAGCTTGGGTGGGACGTCGAACACCGGGGAGCTGTTTTTT. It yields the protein CASSLGGTSNTGELFF.

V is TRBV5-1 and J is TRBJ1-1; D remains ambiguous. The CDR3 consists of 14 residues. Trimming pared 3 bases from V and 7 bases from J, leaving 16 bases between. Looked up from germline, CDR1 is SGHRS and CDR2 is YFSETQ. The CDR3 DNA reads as TGCGCCAGCAGCTCGAGAGGAGGGAAGGTTGAAGCTTTCTTT. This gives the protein CASSSRGGKVEAFF.

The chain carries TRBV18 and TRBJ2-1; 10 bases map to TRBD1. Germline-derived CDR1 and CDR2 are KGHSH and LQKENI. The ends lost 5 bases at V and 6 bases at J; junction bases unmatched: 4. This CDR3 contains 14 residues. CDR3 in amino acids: CASSSGTGVNEQFF. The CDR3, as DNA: TGTGCCAGCTCATCAGGGACAGGGGTCAATGAGCAGTTCTTC.

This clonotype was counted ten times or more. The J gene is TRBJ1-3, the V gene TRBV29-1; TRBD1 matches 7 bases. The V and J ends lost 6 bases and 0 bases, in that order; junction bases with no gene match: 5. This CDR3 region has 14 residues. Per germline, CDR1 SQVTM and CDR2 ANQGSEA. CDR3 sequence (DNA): TGCAGCGTGAGGGACAGCGACTCTGGAAACACCATATATTTT. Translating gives CSVRDSDSGNTIYF.

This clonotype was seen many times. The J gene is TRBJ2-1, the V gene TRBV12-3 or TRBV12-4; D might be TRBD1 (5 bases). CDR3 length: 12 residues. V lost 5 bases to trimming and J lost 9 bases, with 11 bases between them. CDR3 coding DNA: TGTGCCAGCAGTCTAGGGGTGGGTGAGCAGTTCTTC. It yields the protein CASSLGVGEQFF.

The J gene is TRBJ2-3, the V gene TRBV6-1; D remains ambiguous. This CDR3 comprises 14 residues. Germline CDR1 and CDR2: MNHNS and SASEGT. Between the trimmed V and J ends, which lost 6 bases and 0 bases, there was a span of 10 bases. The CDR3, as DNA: TGTGCCAGCAGCCGTCCCGGTAGCACAGATACGCAGTATTTT. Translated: CASSRPGSTDTQYF.

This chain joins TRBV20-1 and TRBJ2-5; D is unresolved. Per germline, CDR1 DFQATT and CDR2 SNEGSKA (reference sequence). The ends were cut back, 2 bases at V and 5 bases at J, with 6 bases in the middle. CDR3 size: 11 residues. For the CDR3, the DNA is TGCAGTGCTAGACCCGGCGAGACCCAGTACTTC. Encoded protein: CSARPGETQYF.

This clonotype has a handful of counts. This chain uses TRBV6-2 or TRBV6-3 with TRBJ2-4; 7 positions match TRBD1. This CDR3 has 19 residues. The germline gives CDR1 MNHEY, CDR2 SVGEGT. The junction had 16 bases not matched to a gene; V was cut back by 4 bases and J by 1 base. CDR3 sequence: CASSFYEGQPGLAKNIQYF. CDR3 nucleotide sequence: TGTGCCAGCAGTTTCTACGAGGGACAGCCCGGTTTGGCCAAAAACATTCAGTACTTC.

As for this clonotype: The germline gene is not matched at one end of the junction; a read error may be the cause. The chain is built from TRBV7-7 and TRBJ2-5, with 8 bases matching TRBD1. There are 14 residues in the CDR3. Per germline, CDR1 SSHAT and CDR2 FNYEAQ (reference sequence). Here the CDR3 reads CASSADRGQETQYF. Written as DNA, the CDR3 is TGTGCTAGCAGCGCCGACAGGGGACAAGAGACCCAGTACTTC.

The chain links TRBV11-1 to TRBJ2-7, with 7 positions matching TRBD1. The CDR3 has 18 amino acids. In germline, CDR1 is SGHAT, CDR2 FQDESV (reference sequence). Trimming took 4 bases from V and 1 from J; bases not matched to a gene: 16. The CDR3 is CASSSTPGQKSRSYEQYF. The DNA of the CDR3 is TGTGCCAGCAGCTCAACTCCGGGACAGAAGTCTAGGTCCTACGAGCAGTACTTC.

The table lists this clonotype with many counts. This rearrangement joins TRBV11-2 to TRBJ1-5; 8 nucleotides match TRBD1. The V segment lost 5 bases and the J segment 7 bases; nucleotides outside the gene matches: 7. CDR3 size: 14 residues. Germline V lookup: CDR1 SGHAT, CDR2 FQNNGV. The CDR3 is CASSPGQGGQPQHF. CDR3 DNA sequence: TGTGCCAGCAGCCCAGGACAGGGAGGGCAGCCCCAGCATTTT.

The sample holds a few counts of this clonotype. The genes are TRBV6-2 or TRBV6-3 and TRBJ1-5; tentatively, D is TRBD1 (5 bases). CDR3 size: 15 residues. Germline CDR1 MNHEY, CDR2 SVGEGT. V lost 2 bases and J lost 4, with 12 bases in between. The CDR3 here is CASSYHKDTNQPQHF. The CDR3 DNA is TGTGCCAGCAGTTACCACAAGGACACAAATCAGCCCCAGCATTTT.

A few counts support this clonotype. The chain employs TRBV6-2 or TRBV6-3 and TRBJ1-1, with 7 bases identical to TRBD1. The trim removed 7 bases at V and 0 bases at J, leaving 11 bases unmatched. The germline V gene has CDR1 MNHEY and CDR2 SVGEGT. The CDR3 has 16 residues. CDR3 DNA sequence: TGTGCCAGCATTACAGGGGACCACGGGATGAACACTGAAGCTTTCTTT. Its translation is CASITGDHGMNTEAFF.

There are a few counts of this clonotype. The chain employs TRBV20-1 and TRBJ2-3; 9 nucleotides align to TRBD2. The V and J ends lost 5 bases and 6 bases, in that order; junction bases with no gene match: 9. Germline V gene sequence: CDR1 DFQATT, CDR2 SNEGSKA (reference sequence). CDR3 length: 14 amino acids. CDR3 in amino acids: CSALGSGGPDTQYF. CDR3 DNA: TGCAGTGCTCTGGGGAGCGGGGGGCCGGATACGCAGTATTTT.

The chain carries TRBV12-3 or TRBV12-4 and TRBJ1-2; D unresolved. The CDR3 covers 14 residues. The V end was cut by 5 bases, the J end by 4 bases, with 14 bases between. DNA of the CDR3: TGTGCCAGCAGTCCGCCCAGGTATCTCTATGGCTACACCTTC. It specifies CASSPPRYLYGYTF.

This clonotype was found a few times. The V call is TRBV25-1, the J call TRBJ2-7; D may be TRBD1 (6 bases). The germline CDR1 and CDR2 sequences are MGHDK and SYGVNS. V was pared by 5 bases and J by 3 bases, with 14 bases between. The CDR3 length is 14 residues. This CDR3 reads CASSNQGQSYEQYF. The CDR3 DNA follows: TGTGCCAGCAGTAATCAGGGGCAGAGCTACGAGCAGTACTTC.

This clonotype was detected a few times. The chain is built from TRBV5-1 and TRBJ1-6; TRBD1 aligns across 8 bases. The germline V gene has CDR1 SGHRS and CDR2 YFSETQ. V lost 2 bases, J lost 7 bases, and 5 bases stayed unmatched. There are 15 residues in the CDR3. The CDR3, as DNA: TGCGCCAGCAGCTTCTCGACAGGGGCCAATTCACCCCTCCACTTT. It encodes CASSFSTGANSPLHF.